A single sample is the source of the 17 T cell receptor beta chains below, sequenced in a study of blood T cell repertoires in COVID-19. The data were produced by immunoSEQ multiplex PCR, yet TCRdb's version contains in-frame clones alone and is incomplete. The sample lists roughly 190,000 clones, approximately 90% seen once, with less than 7.5% in the top ten. Sequencing was carried out using peripheral blood. The origin of the receptors is a woman aged 40 to 50 who had recovered from COVID-19.

This chain uses TRBV6-5 with TRBJ2-3, with 8 bases that match TRBD1. This CDR3 is 15 amino acids long. With 6 bases clipped from V and 0 bases from J, the junction kept 5 bases outside the gene matches. The germline V gene encodes CDR1 MNHEY and CDR2 SVGAGI. The CDR3 sequence: CASRAGTGSTDTQYF. The CDR3 DNA reads as TGTGCCAGCAGAGCCGGGACAGGCAGCACAGATACGCAGTATTTT.

The J gene is TRBJ2-6, the V gene TRBV19; 10 bases fit TRBD1. This CDR3 is built from 17 residues. The trim removed 1 base at V and 3 bases at J, leaving 3 bases unmatched. Germline V CDR1 and CDR2: LNHDA, SQIVND (reference sequence). In nucleotides, the CDR3 is TGTGCCAGTAGTATAGGACAGGGGGCTTATGGGGCCAACGTCCTGACTTTC. It codes for CASSIGQGAYGANVLTF.

V is TRBV11-2 and J is TRBJ2-5, with D maybe TRBD2 (9 bases). Germline loops: CDR1 SGHAT, CDR2 FQNNGV. The CDR3 contains 17 residues. Trimming removed 4 bases from V and 3 bases from J, with 21 bases in between. The CDR3 nucleotides are TGTGCCAGCAGCTCTCCCAGGGGGCAGCGGGAGGAAGAGACCCAGTACTTC. It translates to CASSSPRGQREEETQYF. Looking up the rest from reference TRBV11-2 and TRBJ2-5 gives the full variable domain: EAGVAQSPRYKIIEKRQSVAFWCNPISGHATLYWYQQILGQGPKLLIQFQNNGVVDDSQLPKDRFSAERLKGVDSTLKIQPAKLEDSAVYLCASSSPRGQREEETQYFGPGTRLLVL.

The chain combines TRBV7-7 with TRBJ2-3, with TRBD2 identical over 14 bases. The junction had 7 bases not matched to a gene; V was cut back by 5 bases and J by 6 bases. Germline loops: CDR1 SSHAT, CDR2 FNYEAQ (reference sequence). This CDR3 contains 16 residues. This CDR3 reads CASSIGTSGSSDTQYF. The DNA of the CDR3 is TGTGCCAGCAGCATCGGGACTAGCGGGAGTTCGGATACGCAGTATTTT.

The rearrangement links TRBV5-1 to TRBJ2-1, with 7 bases matching TRBD1. After removal of 2 bases from V and 5 bases from J, the junction contained 4 bases not matched to a gene. Germline V gene data show CDR1 as SGHRS and CDR2 as YFSETQ. CDR3 size: 14 residues. The CDR3 loop reads CASSFGTVDNEQFF. In DNA, the CDR3 is TGCGCCAGCAGCTTCGGGACAGTAGACAATGAGCAGTTCTTC.

J is TRBJ1-4 and V is TRBV30; D perhaps matches TRBD1 (6 bases). V was trimmed by 3 bases and J by 8 bases, leaving 19 bases between them. In germline, CDR1 is GTSNPN, CDR2 SVGIG (reference sequence). This CDR3 is built from 15 residues. CDR3 coding DNA: TGTGCCTGGAGGCCCCCGGGACATGGGAGAGAAAAACTGTTTTTT. Amino acid sequence: CAWRPPGHGREKLFF.

The CDR3 DNA reads as TGCAGCGCACTCACGGGTGTGAATCAGCCCCAGCATTTT. Amino acid sequence: CSALTGVNQPQHF. V is TRBV29-1 and J is TRBJ1-5; D is unclear. The CDR3 sequence is 13 residues long. V lost 7 bases and J lost 4, with 14 bases in between. Germline V CDR1 and CDR2: SQVTM, ANQGSEA.

This clone was seen once. The gene calls are TRBV18 and TRBJ2-7; D is possibly TRBD2 (6 bases). Trimming removed 0 bases from V and 2 bases from J, with 14 bases in between. The V gene's germline CDR1 is KGHSH and CDR2 LQKENI. This CDR3 is built from 16 residues. This CDR3 reads CASSPPGREFTYEQYF. The CDR3 coding sequence is TGTGCCAGCTCACCACCGGGCCGGGAGTTTACCTACGAGCAGTACTTC.

The rearrangement joins TRBV30 to TRBJ2-3, with D possibly being TRBD1 (6 bases). The length of the CDR3 is 17 residues. The V end was cut by 1 base, the J end by 2 bases, with 19 bases between. The germline V gene has CDR1 GTSNPN and CDR2 SVGIG (reference sequence). The CDR3: CAWSGDMEGQLTDTQYF. The CDR3 DNA follows: TGTGCCTGGAGTGGCGATATGGAAGGACAGCTCACAGATACGCAGTATTTT.

Concerning this clone: The junction and the germline gene differ at one end; a read error may be behind it. V gene TRBV28 combines with J gene TRBJ2-7; tentative D call: TRBD2 (6 bases). This CDR3 comprises 13 residues. Germline-derived CDR1 and CDR2 are MDHEN and SYDVKM. The DNA for the CDR3 is TGTGCCAGCAGTTTACACTCCACGGGACTGGAGATATTC. It specifies CASSLHSTGLEIF. Using reference TRBV28 and TRBJ2-7 for the parts outside the CDR3, the full variable domain is DVKVTQSSRYLVKRTGEKVFLECVQDMDHENMFWYRQDPGLGLRLIYFSYDVKMKEKGDIPEGYSVSREKKERFSLILESASTNQTSMYLCASSLHSTGLEIFGPGTRLTVT.

The chain couples TRBV4-3 to TRBJ1-5; TRBD1 matches at 8 bases. With V trimmed by 4 bases and J by 5 bases, 4 bases remained unmatched. CDR1 LGHNA and CDR2 YSLEER come from the germline V gene. The CDR3 is 14 amino acids. The CDR3 nucleotides are TGCGCCAGCAGCCCTGGGGACAGGTATCAGCCCCAGCATTTT. This gives the protein CASSPGDRYQPQHF.

The chain links TRBV30 to TRBJ2-1, with 10 bases lining up with TRBD2. This CDR3 contains 15 residues. Germline V gene sequence: CDR1 GTSNPN, CDR2 SVGIG (reference sequence). V lost 0 bases to trimming and J lost 7 bases; unmatched junction nucleotides: 6. This CDR3 is CAWSVPAGGRNEQFF. Here the CDR3 DNA reads TGTGCCTGGAGTGTACCAGCGGGAGGGAGGAATGAGCAGTTCTTC.

The rearrangement uses TRBV6-2 or TRBV6-3 and TRBJ1-1; 7 nucleotides align to TRBD1. The CDR3 is 19 amino acids. J was trimmed by 0 bases and V by 0 bases; bases with no gene match: 13. Germline CDR1 reads MNHEY; CDR2 reads SVGEGT. The CDR3 DNA is TGTGCCAGCAGTTACTCGATCGGGACAGCGACGACCTTGAACACTGAAGCTTTCTTT. This translates into CASSYSIGTATTLNTEAFF.

The chain links TRBV19 to TRBJ1-1; 10 bases fit TRBD1. CDR1 LNHDA and CDR2 SQIVND come from the germline V gene (reference sequence). Trimming took 5 bases from V and 5 from J; bases not matched to a gene: 8. This CDR3 is built from 15 residues. CDR3: CASSSETGGWTEAFF. In nucleotides, the CDR3 is TGTGCCAGTAGTTCCGAGACAGGGGGCTGGACTGAAGCTTTCTTT.

The V call is TRBV19, the J call TRBJ1-5; 8 nucleotides line up with TRBD1. Germline CDR1 is LNHDA and CDR2 is SQIVND (reference sequence). There are 17 residues in the CDR3. V lost 5 bases to trimming and J lost 0 bases; unmatched junction nucleotides: 9. The chain's CDR3 is CASSHRAGGHSNQPQHF. CDR3 sequence (DNA): TGTGCCAGTAGTCACAGGGCAGGGGGCCATAGCAATCAGCCCCAGCATTTT.

The rearrangement links TRBV14 to TRBJ2-1; D might be TRBD1 (6 bases). V was cut by 4 bases and J by 10 bases, with 11 bases left in between. The CDR3 length is 12 residues. Per the germline V gene, CDR1 is SGHDN and CDR2 is FVKESK. The CDR3 sequence: CASSLGTPEQFF. In DNA form, the CDR3 reads TGTGCCAGCAGCCTTGGGACACCGGAGCAGTTCTTC.

The chain employs TRBV7-2 and TRBJ2-2; TRBD1 agrees at 7 bases. Germline trimming cut 6 bases from V and 5 bases from J; bases unmatched to any gene: 6. CDR3 length: 14 residues. Germline V gene sequence: CDR1 SGHTA, CDR2 FQGNSA. The CDR3 sequence is CASRTGSRTGELFF. CDR3 DNA: TGTGCCAGCAGGACAGGGAGTAGGACCGGGGAGCTGTTTTTT.